This T cell receptor (beta chain) was obtained from a study of cytomegalovirus exposure and HLA in healthy donors. This clone was seen more than once but under ten times. Its target is not known. V gave up 5 bases and J gave up 4 bases, with 14 bases separating them. Germline V gives CDR1 SQVTM, CDR2 ANQGSEA. This CDR3 has 14 residues. In the PCR, 60 Vbeta and 13 Jbeta primers were used. TCRdb keeps only in-frame clones here, not all; method: immunoSEQ multiplex PCR. The repertoire consists of approximately 39,000 clones, with 60% to 80% occurring once and the leading ten covering about 6%. General observations from the study: Some TCR beta chains (about 170 of them) were listed as cytomegalovirus-associated. An analysis was carried out at a later point. It showed that HLA-associated TCR beta chains were more clonally expanded than equally common non-associated chains.

Sequenced input: PBMCs. V is TRBV29-1 and J is TRBJ2-2; possible D gene TRBD1, 5 bases. The TCR originated in a man younger than 45 in good health and CMV-seronegative. In DNA form, the CDR3 reads TGCAGCGTTCGAACGGACACCTCCACCGGGGAGCTGTTTTTT. This gives the protein CSVRTDTSTGELFF.